The text below deals with one T cell receptor (beta chain). Its antigen is currently unknown. V shed 5 bases and J 0 bases; nucleotides not matched to a gene: 3. Germline CDR1 and CDR2: SNHLY and FYNNEI. The CDR3 is 14 amino acids. Study donors comprised healthy, HIV-negative adults devoid of recent acute infection or vaccination. This sample is drawn from a study of shared clonotypes between healthy human individuals. Study details: The composition of the donors was a couple of women and a few men aged 18 to 49.

Measured with immunoSEQ multiplex PCR; TCRdb has only the in-frame clones, and not every one. The table has approximately 1.1 million clones, 70% to 80% seen once. Findings and limits, study-wide: Naive subsets generally exceeded memory subsets in estimated richness. When naive CD4 clonotypes were compared across a handful of donors, approximately 4.9% were shared.

The TCR comes from a man younger than 35 in good health. Some clones in this sample may be carry-over from other donors' samples. The rearrangement joins TRBV2 to TRBJ2-5; 7 bases match TRBD1. Source material: memory CD4+ T cells from PBMCs. Sample subset: CD45RA-negative fraction. CDR3 in DNA: TGTGCCAGCAGTCCGGACAGGTACCAAGAGACCCAGTACTTC. Its translation: CASSPDRYQETQYF.